This paragraph covers one T cell receptor (beta chain) sequence. The source of the sample is a study of cytomegalovirus exposure and HLA in healthy donors. The PCR was carried out with 60 Vbeta primers and 13 Jbeta primers. Using immunoSEQ multiplex PCR, the repertoire was profiled, and TCRdb retains in-frame clones only, with some absent. The sample lists about 120,000 clones; 70% to 80% were seen once. The V gene's germline CDR1 is SGHVS and CDR2 FNYEAQ. Germline trimming cut 4 bases from V and 7 bases from J; bases unmatched to any gene: 2. This CDR3 region has 13 residues. This TCR derives from a woman aged 45-65 years in good health and CMV-seropositive. Sequences were obtained from PBMCs. The chain couples TRBV7-6 to TRBJ1-3, with 9 nucleotides matching TRBD1. The CDR3 reads CASSWTGANTIYF. CDR3 nucleotide sequence: TGTGCCAGCAGCTGGACAGGGGCGAACACCATATATTTT.